Described below is a single T cell receptor (beta chain) sequence and its context. What it binds is not known. The data stem from a study of blood T cells in healthy people across ages. General study points: Aged donors had fewer naive CD4+ cells and lower diversity than long-lived donors.

Germline V gene sequence: CDR1 MNHEY, CDR2 SMNVEV (reference sequence). Trimming removed 7 bases at V and 2 bases at J, with 14 bases between. The CDR3 spans 14 residues. Primed by a sample-barcoded 5' primer and a J-beta primer mix, a second PCR proceeded for roughly 6 to 12 cycles. TCRdb re-called the 5' RACE reads with MiXCR, one entry per CDR3 protein. The table records about 690,000 distinct CDR3 sequences, over 40% of them present only once. Sequenced: blood. This clonotype was obtained from a man older than 75 in good health. The chain joins TRBV27 to TRBJ2-5, with a possible D match to TRBD2 (6 bases). CDR3 amino acids: CASMGGGNQETQYF. The CDR3 DNA reads TGTGCCAGCATGGGGGGTGGTAATCAAGAGACCCAGTACTTC.